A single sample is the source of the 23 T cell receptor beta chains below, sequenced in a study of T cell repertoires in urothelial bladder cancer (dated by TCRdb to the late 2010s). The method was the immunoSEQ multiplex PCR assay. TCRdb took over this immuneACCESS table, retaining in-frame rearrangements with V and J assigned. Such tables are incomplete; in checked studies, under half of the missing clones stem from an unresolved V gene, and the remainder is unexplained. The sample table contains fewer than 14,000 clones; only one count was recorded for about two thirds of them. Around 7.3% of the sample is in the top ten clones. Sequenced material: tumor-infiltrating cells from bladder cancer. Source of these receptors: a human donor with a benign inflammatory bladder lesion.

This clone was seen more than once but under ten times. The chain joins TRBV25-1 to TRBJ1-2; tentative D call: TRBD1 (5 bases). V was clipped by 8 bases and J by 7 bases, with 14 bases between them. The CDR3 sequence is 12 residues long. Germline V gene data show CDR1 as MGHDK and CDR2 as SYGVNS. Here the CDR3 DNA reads TGTGCCAGCTCTGGAGCAGGGTTTGGCTACACCTTC. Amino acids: CASSGAGFGYTF.

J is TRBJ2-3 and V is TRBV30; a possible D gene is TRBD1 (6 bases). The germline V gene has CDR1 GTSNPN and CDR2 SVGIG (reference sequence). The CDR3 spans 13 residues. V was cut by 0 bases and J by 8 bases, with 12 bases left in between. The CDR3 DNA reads TGTGCCTGGAGTGTAGGGGGATTAGGTACGCAGTATTTT. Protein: CAWSVGGLGTQYF.

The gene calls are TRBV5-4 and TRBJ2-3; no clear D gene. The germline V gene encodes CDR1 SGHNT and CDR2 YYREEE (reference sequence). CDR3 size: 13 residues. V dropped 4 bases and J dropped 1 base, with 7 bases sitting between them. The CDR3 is CASSPQGTDTQYF. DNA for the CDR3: TGTGCCAGCAGCCCCCAAGGCACAGATACGCAGTATTTT.

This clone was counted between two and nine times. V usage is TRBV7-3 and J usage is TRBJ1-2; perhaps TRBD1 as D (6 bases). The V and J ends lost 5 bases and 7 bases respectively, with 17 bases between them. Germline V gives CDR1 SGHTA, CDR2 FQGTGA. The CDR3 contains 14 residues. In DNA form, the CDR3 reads TGTGCCAGCAGCCCGACAGGAAGCTGGGCTGGCTACACCTTC. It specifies CASSPTGSWAGYTF.

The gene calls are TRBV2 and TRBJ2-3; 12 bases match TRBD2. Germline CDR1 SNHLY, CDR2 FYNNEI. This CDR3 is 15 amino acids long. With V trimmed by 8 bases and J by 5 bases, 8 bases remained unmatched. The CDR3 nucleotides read TGTGCCAGCCTCCGGACTAGCGGGGCCGGAGATACGCAGTATTTT. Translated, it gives CASLRTSGAGDTQYF.

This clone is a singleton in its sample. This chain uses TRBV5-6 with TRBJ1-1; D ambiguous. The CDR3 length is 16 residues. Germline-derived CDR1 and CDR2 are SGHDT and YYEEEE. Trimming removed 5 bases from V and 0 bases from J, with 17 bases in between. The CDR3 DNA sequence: TGTGCCAGCAGTTCACTTGAATGGGTCATGAACACTGAAGCTTTCTTT. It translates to CASSSLEWVMNTEAFF.

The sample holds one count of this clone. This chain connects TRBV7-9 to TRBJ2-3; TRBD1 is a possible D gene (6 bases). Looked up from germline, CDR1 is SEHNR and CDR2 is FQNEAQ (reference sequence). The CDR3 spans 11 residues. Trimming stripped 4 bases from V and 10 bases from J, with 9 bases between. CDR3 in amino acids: CASSSGAPQYF. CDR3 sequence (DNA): TGTGCCAGCAGCTCAGGGGCTCCGCAGTATTTT.

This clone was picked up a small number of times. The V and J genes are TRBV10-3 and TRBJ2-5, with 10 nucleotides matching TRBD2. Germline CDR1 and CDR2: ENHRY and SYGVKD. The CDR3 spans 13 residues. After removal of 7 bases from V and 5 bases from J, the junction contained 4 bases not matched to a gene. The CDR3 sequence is CAIKAGGVETQYF. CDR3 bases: TGTGCCATCAAAGCGGGGGGGGTTGAGACCCAGTACTTC.

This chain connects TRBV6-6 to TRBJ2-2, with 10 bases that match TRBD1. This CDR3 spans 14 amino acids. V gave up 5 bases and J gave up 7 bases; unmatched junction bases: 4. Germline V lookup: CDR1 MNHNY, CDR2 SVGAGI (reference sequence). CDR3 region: CASSRQGASGELFF. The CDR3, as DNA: TGTGCCAGCAGTCGACAGGGGGCAAGCGGGGAGCTGTTTTTT.

CDR3 residues: CASSLAAGGSEQYF. Here the CDR3 DNA reads TGTGCCAGCAGCTTGGCAGCGGGGGGGTCCGAGCAGTACTTC. The genes are TRBV5-6 and TRBJ2-7, with 10 bases lining up with TRBD2. CDR3 size: 14 residues. J lost 6 bases, V lost 0 bases, and 3 bases had no gene match. The germline gives CDR1 SGHDT, CDR2 YYEEEE.

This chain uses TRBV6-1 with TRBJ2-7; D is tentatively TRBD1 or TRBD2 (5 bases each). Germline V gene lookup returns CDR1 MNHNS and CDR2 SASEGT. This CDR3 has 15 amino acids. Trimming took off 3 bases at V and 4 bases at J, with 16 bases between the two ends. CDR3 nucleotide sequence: TGTGCCAGCAGTGAGGGAGACAGAGCAGTTTACGAGCAGTACTTC. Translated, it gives CASSEGDRAVYEQYF.

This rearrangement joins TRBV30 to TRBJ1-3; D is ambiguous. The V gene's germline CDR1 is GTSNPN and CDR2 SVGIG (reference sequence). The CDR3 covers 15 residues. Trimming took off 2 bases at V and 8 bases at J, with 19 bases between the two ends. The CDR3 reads CAWSRTIAGGYTIYF. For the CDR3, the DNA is TGTGCCTGGAGTCGTACGATAGCCGGAGGGTACACCATATATTTT.

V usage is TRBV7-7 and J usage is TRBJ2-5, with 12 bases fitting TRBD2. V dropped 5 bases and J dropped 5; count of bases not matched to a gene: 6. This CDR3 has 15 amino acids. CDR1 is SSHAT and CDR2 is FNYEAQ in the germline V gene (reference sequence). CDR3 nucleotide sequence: TGTGCCAGCAGCCCGGGACTAGCGGGCGGTGAGACCCAGTACTTC. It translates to CASSPGLAGGETQYF.

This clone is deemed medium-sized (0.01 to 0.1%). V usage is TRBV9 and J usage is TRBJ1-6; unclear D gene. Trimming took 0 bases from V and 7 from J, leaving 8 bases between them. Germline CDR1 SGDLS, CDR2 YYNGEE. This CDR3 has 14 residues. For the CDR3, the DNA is TGTGCCAGCAGCGTAGTGGGTGACAATTCACCCCTCCACTTT. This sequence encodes CASSVVGDNSPLHF.

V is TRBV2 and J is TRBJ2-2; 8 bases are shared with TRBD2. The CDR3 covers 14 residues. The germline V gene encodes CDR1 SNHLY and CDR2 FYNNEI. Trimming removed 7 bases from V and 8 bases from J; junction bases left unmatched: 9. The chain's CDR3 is CASKGSGGLGELFF. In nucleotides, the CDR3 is TGTGCCAGCAAGGGGAGCGGGGGCCTGGGGGAGCTGTTTTTT.

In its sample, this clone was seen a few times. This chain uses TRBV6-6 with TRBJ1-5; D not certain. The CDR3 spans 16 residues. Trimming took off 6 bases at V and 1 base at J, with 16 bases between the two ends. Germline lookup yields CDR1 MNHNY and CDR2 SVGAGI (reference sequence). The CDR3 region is CASSDLFWGSNQPQHF. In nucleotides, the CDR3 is TGTGCCAGCAGCGACCTGTTCTGGGGAAGCAATCAGCCCCAGCATTTT.

CDR3 nucleotide sequence: TGTGCCAGCAGCGTAGCTTCGGGACAGGGGGGTCAGGGCTACACCTTC. Residues: CASSVASGQGGQGYTF. V is TRBV9 and J is TRBJ1-2; 11 nucleotides line up with TRBD1. Looked up from germline, CDR1 is SGDLS and CDR2 is YYNGEE. Losses at the gene ends were 0 bases for V and 8 bases for J; bases not matched to a gene: 9. The CDR3 has 16 amino acids.

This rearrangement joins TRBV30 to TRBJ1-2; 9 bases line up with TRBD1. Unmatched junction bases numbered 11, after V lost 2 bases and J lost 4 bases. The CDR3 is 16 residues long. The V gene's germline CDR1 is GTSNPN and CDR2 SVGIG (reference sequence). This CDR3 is CAWSQWGPTGGYGYTF. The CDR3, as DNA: TGTGCCTGGAGTCAATGGGGACCGACAGGGGGCTATGGCTACACCTTC. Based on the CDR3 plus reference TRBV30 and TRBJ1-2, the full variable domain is SQTIHQWPATLVQPVGSPLSLECTVEGTSNPNLYWYRQAAGRGLQLLFYSVGIGQISSEVPQNLSASRPQDRQFILSSKKLLLSDSGFYLCAWSQWGPTGGYGYTFGSGTRLTVV.

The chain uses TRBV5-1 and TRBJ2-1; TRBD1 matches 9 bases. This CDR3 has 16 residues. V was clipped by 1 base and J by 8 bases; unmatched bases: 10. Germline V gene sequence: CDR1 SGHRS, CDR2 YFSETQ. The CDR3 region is CASSLQPGQGEDEQFF. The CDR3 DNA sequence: TGCGCCAGCAGCTTGCAGCCGGGACAGGGTGAGGATGAGCAGTTCTTC. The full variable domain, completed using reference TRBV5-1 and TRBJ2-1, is KAGVTQTPRYLIKTRGQQVTLSCSPISGHRSVSWYQQTPGQGLQFLFEYFSETQRNKGNFPGRFSGRQFSNSRSEMNVSTLELGDSALYLCASSLQPGQGEDEQFFGPGTRLTVL.

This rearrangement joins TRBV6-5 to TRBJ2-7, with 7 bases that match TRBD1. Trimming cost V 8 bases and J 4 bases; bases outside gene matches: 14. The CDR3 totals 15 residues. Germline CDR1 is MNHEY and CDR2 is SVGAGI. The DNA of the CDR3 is TGTGCCAGCGCAGAAATGGCAGGGGGATGGTACGAGCAGTACTTC. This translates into CASAEMAGGWYEQYF.

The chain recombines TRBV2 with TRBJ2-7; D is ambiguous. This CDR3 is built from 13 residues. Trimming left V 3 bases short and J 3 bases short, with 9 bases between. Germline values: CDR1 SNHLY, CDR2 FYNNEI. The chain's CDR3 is CASSDPRLYEQYF. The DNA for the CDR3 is TGTGCCAGCAGTGACCCCCGGCTCTACGAGCAGTACTTC.

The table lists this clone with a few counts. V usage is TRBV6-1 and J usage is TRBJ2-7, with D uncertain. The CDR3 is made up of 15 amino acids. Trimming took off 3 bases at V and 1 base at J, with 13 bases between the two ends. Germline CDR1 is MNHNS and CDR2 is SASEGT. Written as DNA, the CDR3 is TGTGCCAGCAGTGATGTAGTTTTTCATTCCTACGAGCAGTACTTC. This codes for CASSDVVFHSYEQYF.

CDR3 coding DNA: TGTGCAAGTCGCTTGGGGAGGGGCCCCGCGGCCAAAAACATTCAGTACTTC. Translation gives CASRLGRGPAAKNIQYF. The genes are TRBV12-2 and TRBJ2-4; the table gives TRBD2 as D, unverified against the DNA. TRBV12-2 is a pseudogene. This CDR3 comprises 17 residues.